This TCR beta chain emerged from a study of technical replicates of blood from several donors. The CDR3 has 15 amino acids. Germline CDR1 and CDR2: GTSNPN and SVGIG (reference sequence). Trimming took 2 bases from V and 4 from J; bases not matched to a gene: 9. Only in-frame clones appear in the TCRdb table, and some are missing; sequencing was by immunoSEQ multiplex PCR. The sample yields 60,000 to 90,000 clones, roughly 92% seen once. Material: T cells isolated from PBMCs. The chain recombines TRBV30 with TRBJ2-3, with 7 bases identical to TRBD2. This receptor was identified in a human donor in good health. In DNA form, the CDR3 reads TGTGCCTGGAGTACCCTTGGACTAGTCCCAGATACGCAGTATTTT. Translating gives CAWSTLGLVPDTQYF.